This T cell receptor (beta chain) was identified in a study of OX40 agonist ivuxolimab in advanced cancers. Across the study: More than 35% of patients had received prior checkpoint inhibitor therapy.

The sampling schedule covered blood at baseline, cycle 4 day 1, and cycle 7 day 1. Only in-frame clones appear in the TCRdb table, and some are missing; sequencing was by immunoSEQ multiplex PCR. Among around 58,000 clones, roughly 90% were seen once, and the ten largest hold about 1.4%. In germline, CDR1 is GTSNPN, CDR2 SVGIG (reference sequence). V shed 4 bases, J shed 11 bases, and the junction held 10 bases outside the gene matches. This CDR3 contains 13 residues. The TCR comes from an adult with an advanced solid tumor such as melanoma, head and neck, liver or kidney cancer. The J gene is TRBJ1-5, the V gene TRBV30, with 8 bases matching TRBD1. The sequencing here drew on CD4+ or CD8+ T cells sorted from blood, taken in a trial of the OX40 agonist ivuxolimab. The CDR3 DNA reads as TGTGCCTGGAACCGAGGACAGGGCACATCCCAGCATTTT. Protein product: CAWNRGQGTSQHF.